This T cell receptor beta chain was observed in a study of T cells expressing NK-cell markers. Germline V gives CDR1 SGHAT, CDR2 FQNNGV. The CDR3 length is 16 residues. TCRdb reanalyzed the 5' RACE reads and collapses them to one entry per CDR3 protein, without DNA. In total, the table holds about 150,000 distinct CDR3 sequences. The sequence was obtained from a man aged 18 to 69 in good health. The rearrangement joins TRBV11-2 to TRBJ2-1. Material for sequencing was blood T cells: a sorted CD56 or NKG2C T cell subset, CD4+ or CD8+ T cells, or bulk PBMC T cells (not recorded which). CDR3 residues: CASSSEDYQTNNEQFF.